The clone carrying this T cell receptor beta chain was detected only once. Its specificity is not known. The same CDR3 also results from other DNA sequences found in this sample. This sample was taken from a study of shared clonotypes between healthy human individuals. Broader study findings: Naive CD4 clonotypes overlapped across a handful of donors at roughly 4.5%. Sampling included only blood; tissue repertoires likely differ.

Only Caucasian adults living in Nashville, Tennessee made up the donor group. Under the authors' procedure: ImmunoSEQ supplied junction-only sequences lacking quality scores, so filtering was different. Assay used: immunoSEQ multiplex PCR; TCRdb lists only in-frame clones, some missing. Clonal size and the V and J genes are those of that table, whereas D and trimming came from the DNA. The profile shows over 2 million clones, around 90% of them singletons. Germline values: CDR1 SGDLS, CDR2 YYNGEE. There are 15 residues in the CDR3. The ends lost 4 bases at V and 6 bases at J; junction bases unmatched: 9.

This clonotype originated in a man between 18 and 35 years old in good health. Some clones in this sample may be carry-over from other donors' samples. Sequenced material: naive CD4+ T cells from PBMCs. Subset indicated: CD45RA+ positively selected. V is TRBV9 and J is TRBJ2-1; 8 positions agree with TRBD2. This CDR3 is CASSPRVAGLNEQFF. The CDR3 bases are TGTGCCAGCAGCCCCCGGGTAGCGGGACTCAATGAGCAGTTCTTC.